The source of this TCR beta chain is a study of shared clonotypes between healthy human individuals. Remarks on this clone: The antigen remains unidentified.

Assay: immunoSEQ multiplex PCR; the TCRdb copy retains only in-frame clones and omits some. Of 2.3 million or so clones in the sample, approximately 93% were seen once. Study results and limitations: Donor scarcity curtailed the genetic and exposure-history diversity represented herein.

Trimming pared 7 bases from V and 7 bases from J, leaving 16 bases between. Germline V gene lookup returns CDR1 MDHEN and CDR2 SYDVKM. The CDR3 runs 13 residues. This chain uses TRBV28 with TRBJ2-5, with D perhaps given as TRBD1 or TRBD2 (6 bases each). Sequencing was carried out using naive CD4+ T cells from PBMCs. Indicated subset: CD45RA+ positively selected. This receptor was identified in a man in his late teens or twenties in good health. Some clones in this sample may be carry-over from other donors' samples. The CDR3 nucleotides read TGTGCCAGCACCATGGGGGCGGGAAGGACCCAGTACTTC. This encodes CASTMGAGRTQYF.